Listed here is a single T cell receptor (beta chain). Its antigen is not identified. This CDR3 has 15 residues. Germline V CDR1 and CDR2: SGHVS, FQNEAQ. The V gene lost 1 base and the J gene lost 3 bases, with 13 bases spanning the gap. The data originate from a study of naive and memory T cell subsets. The beta constant-region primer was an equimolar mix of two oligonucleotides covering TRBC1 and TRBC2. Nested alpha and beta constant-region primers with the SP2 primer drove four PCR rounds on ligated cDNA. MiXCR, run by TCRdb on the UMI-ligation and nested PCR reads, gives a single entry per CDR3 protein. This sample yields 85,000 to 130,000 distinct CDR3 sequences, of which about 14% are seen a single time; 2.8% belongs to the top ten. Study-wide points: No ground truth validated the naive and memory repertoire findings. A few larger clonotypes appeared in naive repertoires, especially CD8, possibly memory cells re-expressing CD45RA.

This receptor was identified in a human donor in good health. This chain connects TRBV7-8 to TRBJ2-7, with TRBD1 as a possible D gene (5 bases). Sequencing was performed on naive CD8+ T cells from blood. Written as DNA, the CDR3 is TGTGCCAGCAGCTTAGGCAGGGCCGAAAACTACGAGCAGTACTTC. Its translation: CASSLGRAENYEQYF.